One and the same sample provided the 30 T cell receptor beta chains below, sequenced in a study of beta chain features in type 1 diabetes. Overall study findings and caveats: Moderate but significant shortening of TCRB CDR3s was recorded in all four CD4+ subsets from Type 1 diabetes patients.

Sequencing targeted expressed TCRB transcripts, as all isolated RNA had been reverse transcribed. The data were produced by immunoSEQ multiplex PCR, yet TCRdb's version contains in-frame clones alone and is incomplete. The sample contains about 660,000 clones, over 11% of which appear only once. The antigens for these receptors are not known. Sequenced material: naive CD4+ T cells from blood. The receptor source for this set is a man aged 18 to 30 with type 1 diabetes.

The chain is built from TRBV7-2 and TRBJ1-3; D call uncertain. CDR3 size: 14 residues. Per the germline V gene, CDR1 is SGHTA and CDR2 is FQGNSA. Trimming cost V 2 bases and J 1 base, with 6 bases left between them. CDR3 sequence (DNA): TGTGCCAGCAGCTTAAGTCTATCTGGAAACACCATATATTTT. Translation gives CASSLSLSGNTIYF.

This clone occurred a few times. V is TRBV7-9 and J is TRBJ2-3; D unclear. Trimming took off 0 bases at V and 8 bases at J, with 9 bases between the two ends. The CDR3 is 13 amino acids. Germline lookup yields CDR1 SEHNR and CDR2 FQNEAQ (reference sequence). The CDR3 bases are TGTGCCAGCAGCTTAGCTCCGACCTCTACGCAGTATTTT. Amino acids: CASSLAPTSTQYF. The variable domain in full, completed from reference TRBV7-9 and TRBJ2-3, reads DTGVSQNPRHKITKRGQNVTFRCDPISEHNRLYWYRQTLGQGPEFLTYFQNEAQLEKSRLLSDRFSAERPKGSFSTLEIQRTEQGDSAMYLCASSLAPTSTQYFGPGTRLTVL.

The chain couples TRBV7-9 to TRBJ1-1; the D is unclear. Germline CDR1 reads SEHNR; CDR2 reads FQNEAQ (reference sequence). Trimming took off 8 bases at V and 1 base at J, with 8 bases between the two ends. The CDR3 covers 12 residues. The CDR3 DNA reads TGTGCCAGCCCCGGACCGAACACTGAAGCTTTCTTT. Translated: CASPGPNTEAFF. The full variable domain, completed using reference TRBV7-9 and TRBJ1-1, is DTGVSQNPRHKITKRGQNVTFRCDPISEHNRLYWYRQTLGQGPEFLTYFQNEAQLEKSRLLSDRFSAERPKGSFSTLEIQRTEQGDSAMYLCASPGPNTEAFFGQGTRLTVV.

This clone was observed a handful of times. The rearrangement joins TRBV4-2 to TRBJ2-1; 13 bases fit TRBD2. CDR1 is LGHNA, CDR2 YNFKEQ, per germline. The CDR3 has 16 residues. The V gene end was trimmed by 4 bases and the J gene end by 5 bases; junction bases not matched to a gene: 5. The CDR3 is CASSRPLAGGDNEQFF. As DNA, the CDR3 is TGTGCCAGCAGCCGCCCACTAGCGGGGGGGGACAATGAGCAGTTCTTC.

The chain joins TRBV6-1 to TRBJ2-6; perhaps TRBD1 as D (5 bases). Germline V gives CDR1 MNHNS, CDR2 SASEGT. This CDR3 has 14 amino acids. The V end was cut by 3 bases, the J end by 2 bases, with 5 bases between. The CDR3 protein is CASSDRAGANVLTF. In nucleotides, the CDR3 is TGTGCCAGCAGTGACAGGGCTGGGGCCAACGTCCTGACTTTC.

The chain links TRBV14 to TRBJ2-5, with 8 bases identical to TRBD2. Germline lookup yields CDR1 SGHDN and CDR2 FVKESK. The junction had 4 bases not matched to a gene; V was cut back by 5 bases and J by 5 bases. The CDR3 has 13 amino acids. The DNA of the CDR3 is TGTGCCAGCAGCGAGAGACTAGCGGAGACCCAGTACTTC. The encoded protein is CASSERLAETQYF.

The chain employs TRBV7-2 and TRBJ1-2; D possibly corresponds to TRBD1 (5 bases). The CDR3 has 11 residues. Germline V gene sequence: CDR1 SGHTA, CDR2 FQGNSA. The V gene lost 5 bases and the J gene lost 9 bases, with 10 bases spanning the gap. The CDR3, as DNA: TGTGCCAGCAGCCCGGGACGCCGCTACACCTTC. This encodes CASSPGRRYTF.

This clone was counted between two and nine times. The CDR3 region is CSVGVGANVLTF. In nucleotides, the CDR3 is TGCAGCGTAGGGGTTGGGGCCAACGTCCTGACTTTC. The V gene is TRBV29-1, the J gene TRBJ2-6; possible D gene TRBD1, 5 bases. From germline, CDR1 is SQVTM and CDR2 ANQGSEA. This CDR3 has 12 residues. V lost 6 bases, J lost 3 bases, and 6 bases lay in between.

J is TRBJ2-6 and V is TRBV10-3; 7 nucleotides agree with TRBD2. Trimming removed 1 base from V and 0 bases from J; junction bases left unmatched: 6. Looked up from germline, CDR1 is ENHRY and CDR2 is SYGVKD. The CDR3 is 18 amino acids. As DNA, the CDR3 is TGTGCCATCAGTGAGTTCGTAGGGGAGGGCTCTGGGGCCAACGTCCTGACTTTC. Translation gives CAISEFVGEGSGANVLTF.

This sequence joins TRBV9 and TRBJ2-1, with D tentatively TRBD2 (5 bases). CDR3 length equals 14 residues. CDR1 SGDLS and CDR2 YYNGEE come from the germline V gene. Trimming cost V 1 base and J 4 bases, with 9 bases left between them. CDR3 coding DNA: TGTGCCAGCAGCGTACTCCCGGGGTACAATGAGCAGTTCTTC. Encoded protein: CASSVLPGYNEQFF.

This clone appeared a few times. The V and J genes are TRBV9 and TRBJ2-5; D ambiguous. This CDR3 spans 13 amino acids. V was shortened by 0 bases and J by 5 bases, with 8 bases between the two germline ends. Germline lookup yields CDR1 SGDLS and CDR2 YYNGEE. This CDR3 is CASSVDLAETQYF. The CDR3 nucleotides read TGTGCCAGCAGCGTAGACCTGGCGGAGACCCAGTACTTC.

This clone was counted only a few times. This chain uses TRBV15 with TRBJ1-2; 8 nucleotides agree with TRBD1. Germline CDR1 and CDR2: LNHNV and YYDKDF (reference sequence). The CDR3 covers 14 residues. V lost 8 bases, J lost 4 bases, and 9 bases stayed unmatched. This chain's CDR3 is CATSDRDILYGYTF. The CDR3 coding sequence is TGTGCCACCTCGGACAGGGACATACTCTATGGCTACACCTTC.

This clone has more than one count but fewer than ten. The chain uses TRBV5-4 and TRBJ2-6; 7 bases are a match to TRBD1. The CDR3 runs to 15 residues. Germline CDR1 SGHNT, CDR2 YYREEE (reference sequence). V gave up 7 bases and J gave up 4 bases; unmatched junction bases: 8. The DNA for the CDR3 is TGTGCCAGCGGCACGACAGGGACCGGGGCCAACGTCCTGACTTTC. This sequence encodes CASGTTGTGANVLTF.

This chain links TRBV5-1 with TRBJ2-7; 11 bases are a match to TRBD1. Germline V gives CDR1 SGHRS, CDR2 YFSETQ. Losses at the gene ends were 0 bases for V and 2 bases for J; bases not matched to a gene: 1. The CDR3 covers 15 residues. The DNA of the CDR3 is TGCGCCAGCAGCTTGGAGGGACAGGGGGCCTACGAGCAGTACTTC. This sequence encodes CASSLEGQGAYEQYF.

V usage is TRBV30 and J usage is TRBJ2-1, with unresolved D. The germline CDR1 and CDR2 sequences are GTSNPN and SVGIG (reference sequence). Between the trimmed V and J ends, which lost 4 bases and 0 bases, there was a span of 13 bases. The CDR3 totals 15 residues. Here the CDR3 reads CAWTNSFGSYNEQFF. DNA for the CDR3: TGTGCCTGGACAAACTCCTTTGGCTCCTACAATGAGCAGTTCTTC.

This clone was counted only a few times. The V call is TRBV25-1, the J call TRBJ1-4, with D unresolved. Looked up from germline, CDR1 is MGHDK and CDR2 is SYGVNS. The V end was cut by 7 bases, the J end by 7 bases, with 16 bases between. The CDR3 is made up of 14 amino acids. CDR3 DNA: TGTGCCAGCACCGAGTACGGTATGGGTGAAAAACTGTTTTTT. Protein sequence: CASTEYGMGEKLFF.

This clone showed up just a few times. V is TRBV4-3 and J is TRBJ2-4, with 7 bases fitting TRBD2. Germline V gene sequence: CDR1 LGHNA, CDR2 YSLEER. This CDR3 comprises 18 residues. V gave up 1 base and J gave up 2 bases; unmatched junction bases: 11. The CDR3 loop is CASSQGLAGGVSKNIQYF. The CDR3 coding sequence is TGCGCCAGCAGCCAAGGACTAGCTGGGGGTGTGTCCAAAAACATTCAGTACTTC.

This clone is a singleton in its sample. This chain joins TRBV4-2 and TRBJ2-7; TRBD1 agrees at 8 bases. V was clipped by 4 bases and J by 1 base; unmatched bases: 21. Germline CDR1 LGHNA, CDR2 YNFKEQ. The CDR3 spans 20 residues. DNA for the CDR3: TGTGCCAGCAGCCCCATCCGCGAAACAGGGGGAGAGTGGAAGTCCTACGAGCAGTACTTC. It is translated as CASSPIRETGGEWKSYEQYF.

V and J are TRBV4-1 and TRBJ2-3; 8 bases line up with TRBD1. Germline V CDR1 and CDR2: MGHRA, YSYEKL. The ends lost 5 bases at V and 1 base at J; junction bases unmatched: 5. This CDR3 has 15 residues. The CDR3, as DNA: TGCGCCAGCAGCTCCCAGGGGGCAGGCACAGATACGCAGTATTTT. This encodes CASSSQGAGTDTQYF.

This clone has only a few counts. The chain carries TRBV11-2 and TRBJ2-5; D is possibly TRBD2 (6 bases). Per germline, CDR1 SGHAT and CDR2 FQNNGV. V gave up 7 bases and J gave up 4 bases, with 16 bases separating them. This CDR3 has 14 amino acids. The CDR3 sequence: CASTDPRGIETQYF. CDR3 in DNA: TGTGCCAGCACCGACCCCCGGGGGATAGAGACCCAGTACTTC.

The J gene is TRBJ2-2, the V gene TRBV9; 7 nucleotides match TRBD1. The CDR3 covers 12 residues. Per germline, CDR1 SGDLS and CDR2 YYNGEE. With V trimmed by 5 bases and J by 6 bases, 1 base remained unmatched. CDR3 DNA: TGTGCCAGCAGTGACAGGGCCGGGGAGCTGTTTTTT. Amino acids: CASSDRAGELFF. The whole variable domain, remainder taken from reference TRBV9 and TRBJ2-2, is DSGVTQTPKHLITATGQRVTLRCSPRSGDLSVYWYQQSLDQGLQFLIQYYNGEERAKGNILERFSAQQFPDLHSELNLSSLELGDSALYFCASSDRAGELFFGEGSRLTVL.

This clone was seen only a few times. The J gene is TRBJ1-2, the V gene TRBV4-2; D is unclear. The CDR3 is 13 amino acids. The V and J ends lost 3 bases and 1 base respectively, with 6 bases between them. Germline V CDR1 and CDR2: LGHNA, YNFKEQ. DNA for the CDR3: TGTGCCAGCAGCCATAAGGTTAACTATGGCTACACCTTC. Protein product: CASSHKVNYGYTF.

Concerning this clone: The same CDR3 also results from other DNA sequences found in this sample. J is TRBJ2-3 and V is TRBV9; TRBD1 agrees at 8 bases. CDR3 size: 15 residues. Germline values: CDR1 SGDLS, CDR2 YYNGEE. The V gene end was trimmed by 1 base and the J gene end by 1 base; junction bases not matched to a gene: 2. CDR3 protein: CASSVQGARTDTQYF. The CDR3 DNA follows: TGTGCCAGCAGCGTACAGGGGGCGCGCACAGATACGCAGTATTTT. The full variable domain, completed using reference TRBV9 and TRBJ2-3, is DSGVTQTPKHLITATGQRVTLRCSPRSGDLSVYWYQQSLDQGLQFLIQYYNGEERAKGNILERFSAQQFPDLHSELNLSSLELGDSALYFCASSVQGARTDTQYFGPGTRLTVL.

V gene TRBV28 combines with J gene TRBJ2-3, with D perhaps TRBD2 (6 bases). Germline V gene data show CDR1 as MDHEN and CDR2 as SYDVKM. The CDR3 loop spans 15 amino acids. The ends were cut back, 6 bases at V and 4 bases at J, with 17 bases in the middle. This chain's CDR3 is CASRTRTRGADTQYF. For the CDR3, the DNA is TGTGCCAGCAGAACACGGACCCGCGGGGCAGATACGCAGTATTTT.

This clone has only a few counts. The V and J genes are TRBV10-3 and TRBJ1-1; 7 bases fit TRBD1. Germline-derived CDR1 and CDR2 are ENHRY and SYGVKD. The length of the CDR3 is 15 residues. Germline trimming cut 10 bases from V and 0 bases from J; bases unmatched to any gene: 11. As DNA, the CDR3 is TGTGCCACCAAAACAGGGGTCATACTGAACACTGAAGCTTTCTTT. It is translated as CATKTGVILNTEAFF.

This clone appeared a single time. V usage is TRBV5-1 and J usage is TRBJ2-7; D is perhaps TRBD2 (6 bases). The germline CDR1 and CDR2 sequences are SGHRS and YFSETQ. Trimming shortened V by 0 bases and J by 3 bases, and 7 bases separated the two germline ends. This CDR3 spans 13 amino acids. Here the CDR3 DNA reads TGCGCCAGCAGCTTGGCTAGCGTCTACGAGCAGTACTTC. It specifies CASSLASVYEQYF.

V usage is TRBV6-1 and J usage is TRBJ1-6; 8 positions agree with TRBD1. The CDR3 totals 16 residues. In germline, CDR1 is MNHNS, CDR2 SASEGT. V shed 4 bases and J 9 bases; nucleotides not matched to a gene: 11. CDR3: CASSGLGQGARSPLHF. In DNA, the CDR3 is TGTGCCAGCAGTGGCTTAGGGCAGGGGGCACGTTCACCCCTCCACTTT.

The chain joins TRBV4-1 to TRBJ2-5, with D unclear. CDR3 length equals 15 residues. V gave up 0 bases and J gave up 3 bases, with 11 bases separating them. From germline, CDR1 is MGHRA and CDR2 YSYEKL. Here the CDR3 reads CASSQDQAAKETQYF. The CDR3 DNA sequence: TGCGCCAGCAGCCAAGATCAGGCAGCAAAAGAGACCCAGTACTTC.

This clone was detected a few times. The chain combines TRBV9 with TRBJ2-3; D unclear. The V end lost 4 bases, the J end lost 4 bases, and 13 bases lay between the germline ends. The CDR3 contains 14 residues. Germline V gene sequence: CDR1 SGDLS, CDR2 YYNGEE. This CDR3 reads CASSPHFLSDTQYF. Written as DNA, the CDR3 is TGTGCCAGCAGCCCACATTTTCTCTCAGATACGCAGTATTTT.

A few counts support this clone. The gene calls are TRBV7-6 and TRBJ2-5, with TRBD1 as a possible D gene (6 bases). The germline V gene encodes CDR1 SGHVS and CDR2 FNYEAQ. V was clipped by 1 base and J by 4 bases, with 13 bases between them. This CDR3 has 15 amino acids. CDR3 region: CASSLGGQGRETQYF. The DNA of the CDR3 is TGTGCCAGCAGCTTAGGGGGGCAGGGAAGAGAGACCCAGTACTTC.